The 27 T cell receptor beta chains given below trace back to one sample, sequenced in a study of shared clonotypes between healthy human individuals. Sequencing used immunoSEQ multiplex PCR; TCRdb keeps in-frame clones, though not all of them. The profile covers approximately 100,000 clones, with 67% appearing a single time and around 26% taken by the ten largest. The sequencing input was memory CD8+ T cells sorted from blood. Stated subset: CD45RO+ cells pooled with CCR7-negative TemRA cells. All receptors derive from a woman in her 30s in good health.

This clone has just a few counts. The genes are TRBV2 and TRBJ2-7, with 8 bases aligning to TRBD1. From germline, CDR1 is SNHLY and CDR2 FYNNEI. CDR3 length: 16 amino acids. The trim removed 5 bases at V and 3 bases at J, leaving 12 bases unmatched. Written as DNA, the CDR3 is TGTGCCAGCAGTACATCAGGGGGCAGCTTGTTCTACGAGCAGTACTTC. This encodes CASSTSGGSLFYEQYF.

Points on this clone: Relative to the germline gene, one junction end is altered; a read error may explain this. V is TRBV6-5 and J is TRBJ1-2, with TRBD1 identical over 7 bases. CDR3 length: 13 amino acids. Germline V gives CDR1 MNHEY, CDR2 SVGAGI. CDR3 in amino acids: CASSDSERGLHTF. CDR3 coding DNA: TGTGCCAGCAGTGACTCGGAAAGGGGGCTCCACACCTTC.

This clone was seen repeatedly, ten times or more. V gene TRBV29-1 combines with J gene TRBJ2-7; the D gene could be TRBD1 or TRBD2 (5 bases each). CDR3 length: 13 residues. The V end was cut by 7 bases, the J end by 2 bases, with 15 bases between. The germline gives CDR1 SQVTM, CDR2 ANQGSEA. The CDR3 sequence is CSATGTDAYEQYF. The DNA for the CDR3 is TGCAGCGCTACCGGGACGGATGCCTACGAGCAGTACTTC.

The DNA for the CDR3 is TGTGCCAGCACCGCGACAGGGGGCTACGAGCAGTACTTC. The encoded protein is CASTATGGYEQYF. The chain combines TRBV25-1 with TRBJ2-7, with TRBD1 matching over 9 bases. V shed 7 bases, J shed 3 bases, and the junction held 4 bases outside the gene matches. CDR3 size: 13 residues. Germline loops: CDR1 MGHDK, CDR2 SYGVNS.

V is TRBV6-4 and J is TRBJ2-1; TRBD2 agrees at 10 bases. The junction had 0 bases not matched to a gene; V was cut back by 4 bases and J by 0 bases. Germline values: CDR1 MRHNA, CDR2 SNTAGT. This CDR3 spans 15 amino acids. The CDR3 is CASSGTSGSYNEQFF. The CDR3 nucleotides read TGTGCCAGCAGTGGGACTAGCGGCTCCTACAATGAGCAGTTCTTC.

This clone appeared a few times. The V gene is TRBV28, the J gene TRBJ2-3; perhaps TRBD2 as D (6 bases). The CDR3 loop spans 16 amino acids. The V gene's germline CDR1 is MDHEN and CDR2 SYDVKM. V was cut by 3 bases and J by 10 bases, with 23 bases left in between. CDR3 nucleotide sequence: TGTGCCAGCAGTTTGTACCCCTGGGGCGGGGAAGAGGCGCAGTATTTT. This encodes CASSLYPWGGEEAQYF. The full variable domain, in which reference TRBV28 and TRBJ2-3 provide the parts outside the CDR3, is DVKVTQSSRYLVKRTGEKVFLECVQDMDHENMFWYRQDPGLGLRLIYFSYDVKMKEKGDIPEGYSVSREKKERFSLILESASTNQTSMYLCASSLYPWGGEEAQYFGPGTRLTVL.

The chain links TRBV30 to TRBJ1-5; 10 bases match TRBD1. CDR3 length: 17 amino acids. Trimming took 1 base from V and 5 from J; bases not matched to a gene: 11. Germline V lookup: CDR1 GTSNPN, CDR2 SVGIG (reference sequence). As DNA, the CDR3 is TGTGCCTGGAGTGGAGGGGGACAGGGGTTCGTGGATCAGCCCCAGCATTTT. Amino acids: CAWSGGGQGFVDQPQHF.

This chain connects TRBV7-9 to TRBJ2-3, with D unclear. Germline assignment: CDR1 SEHNR and CDR2 FQNEAQ (reference sequence). V was trimmed by 1 base and J by 0 bases, leaving 2 bases between them. The CDR3 runs 13 residues. The CDR3 protein is CASSLVSTDTQYF. The CDR3 DNA reads as TGTGCCAGCAGCTTAGTTAGCACAGATACGCAGTATTTT.

Only a few counts were recorded for this clone. A much larger clonotype is one base distant, so this may be a read error. The rearrangement uses TRBV2 and TRBJ2-3; D uncertain. The V gene's germline CDR1 is SNHLY and CDR2 FYNNEI. V lost 1 base and J lost 4, with 3 bases in between. This CDR3 is 12 amino acids long. The CDR3 bases are TGTGCCAGCAGTGAAGAAGCAGATACGCAGTATTTT. This encodes CASSEEADTQYF.

The chain carries TRBV19 and TRBJ1-2, with D hard to call. V lost 2 bases, J lost 4 bases, and 5 bases lay in between. CDR3 length: 12 residues. CDR1 and CDR2 from the germline V gene are LNHDA and SQIVND (reference sequence). The CDR3 bases are TGTGCCAGTAGTATATCCCTCTATGGCTACACCTTC. It specifies CASSISLYGYTF.

The chain recombines TRBV6-5 with TRBJ1-1; D unresolved. The CDR3 totals 15 residues. Germline CDR1 reads MNHEY; CDR2 reads SVGAGI. Trimming removed 7 bases from V and 1 base from J, with 16 bases in between. The CDR3: CASTQWPEKNTEAFF. Written as DNA, the CDR3 is TGTGCCAGCACCCAATGGCCCGAAAAGAACACTGAAGCTTTCTTT.

The rearrangement uses TRBV29-1 and TRBJ1-2; D not resolved. Germline V lookup: CDR1 SQVTM, CDR2 ANQGSEA. Trimming pared 3 bases from V and 1 base from J, leaving 12 bases between. The CDR3 covers 14 residues. CDR3 residues: CSVEVDTGNYGYTF. CDR3 in DNA: TGCAGCGTTGAGGTTGACACCGGTAACTATGGCTACACCTTC. Based on the CDR3 plus reference TRBV29-1 and TRBJ1-2, the full variable domain is SAVISQKPSRDICQRGTSLTIQCQVDSQVTMMFWYRQQPGQSLTLIATANQGSEATYESGFVIDKFPISRPNLTFSTLTVSNMSPEDSSIYLCSVEVDTGNYGYTFGSGTRLTVV.

V gene TRBV7-9 combines with J gene TRBJ2-3; D may be TRBD1 or TRBD2 (5 bases each). Per the germline V gene, CDR1 is SEHNR and CDR2 is FQNEAQ (reference sequence). V was trimmed by 11 bases and J by 1 base, leaving 16 bases between them. There are 14 residues in the CDR3. CDR3 residues: CAVFVRGGTDTQYF. The CDR3 nucleotides are TGTGCCGTGTTCGTGAGAGGGGGCACAGATACGCAGTATTTT.

This clone was counted a few times. The rearrangement uses TRBV27 and TRBJ2-2; D is unclear. There are 13 residues in the CDR3. Germline V gives CDR1 MNHEY, CDR2 SMNVEV (reference sequence). Trimming pared 1 base from V and 7 bases from J, leaving 7 bases between. This chain's CDR3 is CASSLFHGGELFF. In nucleotides, the CDR3 is TGTGCCAGCAGTTTATTTCATGGCGGGGAGCTGTTTTTT.

The chain employs TRBV9 and TRBJ1-3; possibly TRBD1 for D (5 bases). CDR1 SGDLS and CDR2 YYNGEE come from the germline V gene. The CDR3 covers 18 residues. Trimming pared 0 bases from V and 3 bases from J, leaving 19 bases between. CDR3 in DNA: TGTGCCAGCAGCGTAGGGGACCCATTATCTCAATATGGAAACACCATATATTTT. Residues: CASSVGDPLSQYGNTIYF.

This clone was detected only a few times. The chain has TRBV7-9 and TRBJ2-3, with D hard to call. The CDR3 sequence is 13 residues long. Germline values: CDR1 SEHNR, CDR2 FQNEAQ (reference sequence). V was trimmed by 1 base and J by 0 bases, leaving 2 bases between them. CDR3 DNA sequence: TGTGCCAGCAGCTTAGATAGCACAGATACGCAGTATTTT. Amino acids: CASSLDSTDTQYF.

The genes are TRBV28 and TRBJ2-5, with 7 nucleotides matching TRBD2. This CDR3 contains 15 residues. V was clipped by 4 bases and J by 2 bases; unmatched bases: 7. CDR1 is MDHEN, CDR2 SYDVKM, per germline. The CDR3: CASSSQRGPQETQYF. Here the CDR3 DNA reads TGTGCCAGCAGTTCCCAGCGGGGACCGCAAGAGACCCAGTACTTC.

This clone came up a few times. The rearrangement uses TRBV9 and TRBJ2-2, with D possibly being TRBD1 (6 bases). Germline V CDR1 and CDR2: SGDLS, YYNGEE. V was shortened by 4 bases and J by 1 base, with 14 bases between the two germline ends. The CDR3 contains 16 residues. CDR3 nucleotide sequence: TGTGCCAGCAGCCATCAAGGGGGAGTGAACACCGGGGAGCTGTTTTTT. Protein sequence: CASSHQGGVNTGELFF.

This clone was observed a few times. The rearrangement links TRBV5-6 to TRBJ1-4; TRBD1 aligns across 7 bases. The CDR3 is 13 amino acids. J was trimmed by 5 bases and V by 6 bases; bases with no gene match: 4. Germline CDR1 reads SGHDT; CDR2 reads YYEEEE. The CDR3 spells CASTGTVNEKLFF. The CDR3 DNA is TGTGCCAGCACAGGGACAGTCAATGAAAAACTGTTTTTT. The entire variable domain, with the rest obtained from reference TRBV5-6 and TRBJ1-4, is as follows: DAGVTQSPTHLIKTRGQQVTLRCSPKSGHDTVSWYQQALGQGPQFIFQYYEEEERQRGNFPDRFSGHQFPNYSSELNVNALLLGDSALYLCASTGTVNEKLFFGSGTQLSVL.

V is TRBV10-2 and J is TRBJ1-5, with no clear D. This CDR3 has 14 amino acids. V lost 3 bases and J lost 2, with 8 bases in between. Germline assignment: CDR1 WSHSY and CDR2 SAAADI. The CDR3 DNA sequence: TGCGCCAGCAGTGAACTACGGGGCAATCAGCCCCAGCATTTT. It translates to CASSELRGNQPQHF.

This clone came up a few times. This chain joins TRBV6-4 and TRBJ2-2; D is perhaps TRBD1 or TRBD2 (5 bases each). The CDR3 contains 16 residues. Trimming shortened V by 0 bases and J by 1 base, and 9 bases separated the two germline ends. Per germline, CDR1 MRHNA and CDR2 SNTAGT. CDR3: CASSDSGTRNTGELFF. CDR3 in DNA: TGTGCCAGCAGTGACTCGGGGACCCGGAACACCGGGGAGCTGTTTTTT.

The chain joins TRBV7-9 to TRBJ2-7; no clear D. Trimming left V 5 bases short and J 3 bases short, with 5 bases between. Germline loops: CDR1 SEHNR, CDR2 FQNEAQ (reference sequence). This CDR3 has 11 amino acids. The CDR3 loop reads CASSRFYEQYF. The CDR3 nucleotides read TGTGCCAGCAGCCGCTTCTACGAGCAGTACTTC.

The rearrangement uses TRBV19 and TRBJ1-1; TRBD1 is a possible D gene (5 bases). In germline, CDR1 is LNHDA, CDR2 SQIVND (reference sequence). CDR3 size: 15 residues. Trimming shortened V by 2 bases and J by 4 bases, and 14 bases separated the two germline ends. CDR3 in DNA: TGTGCCAGTAGTATAAGCGGGGGGTTGAGCACTGAAGCTTTCTTT. Its translation: CASSISGGLSTEAFF.

This sequence joins TRBV5-8 and TRBJ2-3; 12 nucleotides line up with TRBD2. This CDR3 comprises 15 residues. Per germline, CDR1 SGHTS and CDR2 YDEGEE. The V segment lost 4 bases and the J segment 6 bases; nucleotides outside the gene matches: 6. CDR3 in DNA: TGTGCCAGCAGCCCCAGGACTAGCGGGACGGATACGCAGTATTTT. Protein product: CASSPRTSGTDTQYF.

The chain is built from TRBV11-2 and TRBJ2-5; no definite D call. Trimming removed 2 bases from V and 7 bases from J, with 5 bases in between. The length of the CDR3 is 11 residues. Germline values: CDR1 SGHAT, CDR2 FQNNGV. CDR3 amino acids: CASSLTVTQYF. The CDR3 DNA follows: TGTGCCAGCAGCTTAACGGTGACCCAGTACTTC.

This clone turned up a few times. V gene TRBV28 combines with J gene TRBJ2-7; a possible D gene is TRBD1 (6 bases). Germline loops: CDR1 MDHEN, CDR2 SYDVKM. Trimming took off 6 bases at V and 3 bases at J, with 21 bases between the two ends. CDR3 size: 16 residues. The CDR3 sequence is CASSQRTASIYYEQYF. The CDR3 nucleotides are TGTGCCAGCAGCCAAAGGACAGCCTCGATATACTACGAGCAGTACTTC.

The genes are TRBV18 and TRBJ2-7; D gene ambiguous. Trimming removed 2 bases from V and 4 bases from J, with 12 bases in between. This CDR3 spans 14 amino acids. Germline V CDR1 and CDR2: KGHSH, LQKENI. CDR3 sequence reads: CASSPWGSMYEQYF. CDR3 sequence (DNA): TGTGCCAGCTCACCATGGGGATCAATGTACGAGCAGTACTTC.